This passage covers 21 T cell receptor beta chains from one sample sequenced in a study of blood T cell repertoires in COVID-19. Only in-frame clones appear in the TCRdb table, and some are missing; sequencing was by immunoSEQ multiplex PCR. Seen here are 250,000 to 400,000 clones, roughly 90% observed once, and the top ten hold approximately 2.9%. The sample taken for sequencing was peripheral blood. The source of these receptors is a woman in her twenties or thirties with COVID-19, enrolled during active disease.

The rearrangement links TRBV9 to TRBJ2-2, with 9 nucleotides matching TRBD1. The CDR3 has 19 amino acids. After removal of 0 bases from V and 7 bases from J, the junction contained 16 bases not matched to a gene. CDR1 and CDR2 from the germline V gene are SGDLS and YYNGEE. The CDR3: CASSVARTDRGGIVGELFF. DNA of the CDR3: TGTGCCAGCAGCGTAGCCAGGACAGACAGGGGGGGAATCGTCGGGGAGCTGTTTTTT.

The V call is TRBV30, the J call TRBJ1-6, with 8 bases aligning to TRBD1. The CDR3 is made up of 13 amino acids. Germline V CDR1 and CDR2: GTSNPN, SVGIG (reference sequence). V lost 5 bases and J lost 8; bases outside the gene matches: 5. The CDR3 nucleotides read TGTGCCTGGGCAAGACAGGGGTATTCACCCCTCCACTTT. This codes for CAWARQGYSPLHF.

This chain connects TRBV30 to TRBJ1-1, with 7 bases that match TRBD1. Germline-derived CDR1 and CDR2 are GTSNPN and SVGIG (reference sequence). The junction had 7 bases not matched to a gene; V was cut back by 2 bases and J by 4 bases. The CDR3 covers 14 residues. The CDR3 DNA reads TGTGCCTGGAGTCCGTCAGGGGGTGGCACTGAAGCTTTCTTT. It yields the protein CAWSPSGGGTEAFF.

By proportion, this clone is medium-sized. This rearrangement joins TRBV11-2 to TRBJ2-7; 9 nucleotides line up with TRBD1. From germline, CDR1 is SGHAT and CDR2 FQNNGV. V lost 5 bases, J lost 6 bases, and 5 bases stayed unmatched. The CDR3 is made up of 13 amino acids. CDR3 amino acids: CASSIGQGFEQYF. CDR3 nucleotide sequence: TGTGCCAGCAGCATTGGACAGGGGTTCGAGCAGTACTTC.

The J gene is TRBJ2-1, the V gene TRBV6-4; unclear D gene. The CDR3 has 13 amino acids. Germline V lookup: CDR1 MRHNA, CDR2 SNTAGT. V lost 0 bases, J lost 9 bases, and 9 bases lay in between. DNA for the CDR3: TGTGCCAGCAGTGACTCGAGGCAAGGTGAGCAGTTCTTC. Protein product: CASSDSRQGEQFF.

The V and J genes are TRBV9 and TRBJ2-7; the D gene is possibly TRBD1 (5 bases). Germline CDR1 SGDLS, CDR2 YYNGEE. The CDR3 is 15 amino acids. V was pared by 0 bases and J by 2 bases, with 12 bases between. DNA of the CDR3: TGTGCCAGCAGCGTAGCCCCCACAGGCACCTACGAGCAGTACTTC. Translation gives CASSVAPTGTYEQYF.

This chain uses TRBV28 with TRBJ2-4; 13 bases are shared with TRBD2. The CDR3 runs 17 residues. Germline CDR1 is MDHEN and CDR2 is SYDVKM. The trim removed 3 bases at V and 0 bases at J, leaving 2 bases unmatched. This CDR3 reads CASSFGTSGVAKNIQYF. CDR3 nucleotides: TGTGCCAGCAGTTTCGGGACTAGCGGGGTAGCCAAAAACATTCAGTACTTC.

V and J are TRBV9 and TRBJ1-1; 7 bases match TRBD1. This CDR3 is 15 amino acids long. The germline V gene encodes CDR1 SGDLS and CDR2 YYNGEE. Unmatched junction bases numbered 11, after V lost 4 bases and J lost 5 bases. This CDR3 is CASSRQGGSGTEAFF. In nucleotides, the CDR3 is TGTGCCAGCAGCCGTCAGGGGGGATCGGGAACTGAAGCTTTCTTT.

The V and J genes are TRBV5-1 and TRBJ2-7, with 9 positions matching TRBD1. Germline V gene lookup returns CDR1 SGHRS and CDR2 YFSETQ. CDR3 length: 16 amino acids. With V trimmed by 0 bases and J by 3 bases, 7 bases remained unmatched. CDR3 amino acids: CASSLDGQGRFYEQYF. The CDR3 coding sequence is TGCGCCAGCAGCTTGGATGGACAGGGGAGGTTCTACGAGCAGTACTTC.

V and J are TRBV15 and TRBJ1-5; the D gene is possibly TRBD1 (6 bases). Between the trimmed V and J ends, which lost 0 bases and 3 bases, there was a span of 15 bases. Per the germline V gene, CDR1 is LNHNV and CDR2 is YYDKDF (reference sequence). The CDR3 length is 17 residues. The DNA of the CDR3 is TGTGCCACCAGCAGAGATCCCTACAGGGCCCACAATCAGCCCCAGCATTTT. This encodes CATSRDPYRAHNQPQHF.

The sample holds one count of this clone. This sequence joins TRBV4-1 and TRBJ2-1; the match to TRBD2 covers 15 bases. Trimming took 3 bases from V and 7 from J; bases not matched to a gene: 7. This CDR3 spans 17 amino acids. Germline CDR1 reads MGHRA; CDR2 reads YSYEKL. CDR3 in amino acids: CASSHGLAGGVVNEQFF. In nucleotides, the CDR3 is TGCGCCAGCAGCCACGGACTAGCGGGAGGGGTCGTGAATGAGCAGTTCTTC.

The V gene is TRBV11-2, the J gene TRBJ2-4; TRBD2 matches 10 bases. This CDR3 has 19 residues. The germline V gene has CDR1 SGHAT and CDR2 FQNNGV. Trimming removed 5 bases from V and 2 bases from J; junction bases left unmatched: 15. The CDR3 sequence: CASSGWTSGGTESKNIQYF. The DNA for the CDR3 is TGTGCCAGCAGCGGATGGACTAGCGGAGGCACGGAGTCCAAAAACATTCAGTACTTC.

J is TRBJ2-7 and V is TRBV27; D is perhaps TRBD2 (6 bases). Germline values: CDR1 MNHEY, CDR2 SMNVEV (reference sequence). V was clipped by 3 bases and J by 0 bases, with 15 bases between them. The CDR3 extends over 16 amino acids. DNA of the CDR3: TGTGCCAGCAGTTTCCGGGAAGCGGGCCGCTCCTACGAGCAGTACTTC. Translation: CASSFREAGRSYEQYF.

The rearrangement links TRBV3-1 (or the pseudogene TRBV3-2) to TRBJ2-1, with TRBD2 matching 11 bases. The germline V gene encodes CDR1 LGHDT and CDR2 YNNKEL (reference sequence). This CDR3 contains 17 residues. Trimming removed 0 bases from V and 8 bases from J; junction bases left unmatched: 9. The CDR3: CASSQDGSGRALYEQFF. Here the CDR3 DNA reads TGTGCCAGCAGCCAAGATGGTAGCGGGAGGGCCTTATATGAGCAGTTCTTC.

The rearrangement joins TRBV28 to TRBJ2-3; D is perhaps TRBD2 (6 bases). The germline CDR1 and CDR2 sequences are MDHEN and SYDVKM. The V end lost 1 base, the J end lost 0 bases, and 11 bases lay between the germline ends. This CDR3 is built from 16 residues. The CDR3 is CASSLLLAVSTDTQYF. The CDR3 coding sequence is TGTGCCAGCAGTTTATTATTAGCGGTTAGCACAGATACGCAGTATTTT.

The gene calls are TRBV7-6 and TRBJ2-1; the match to TRBD1 covers 10 bases. The germline V gene has CDR1 SGHVS and CDR2 FNYEAQ. The junction had 8 bases not matched to a gene; V was cut back by 5 bases and J by 7 bases. This CDR3 is 15 amino acids long. The CDR3 loop reads CASSRDRGQKNEQFF. DNA of the CDR3: TGTGCCAGCAGCCGAGACAGGGGGCAGAAGAATGAGCAGTTCTTC.

This clone was found a few times. The rearrangement joins TRBV18 to TRBJ2-7; a possible D gene is TRBD2 (5 bases). V lost 4 bases and J 1 base, leaving 8 bases between the germline ends. Looked up from germline, CDR1 is KGHSH and CDR2 is LQKENI. CDR3 length: 13 amino acids. CDR3 nucleotide sequence: TGTGCCAGCTCACTGGAGGAGTCCTACGAGCAGTACTTC. Translation gives CASSLEESYEQYF.

This sequence joins TRBV15 and TRBJ2-2; D is ambiguous. The CDR3 length is 16 residues. Germline CDR1 is LNHNV and CDR2 is YYDKDF (reference sequence). V was cut by 3 bases and J by 0 bases, with 11 bases left in between. In DNA form, the CDR3 reads TGTGCCACCAGCAGGCGTCAGGTCACGAACACCGGGGAGCTGTTTTTT. The encoded protein is CATSRRQVTNTGELFF.

The chain is built from TRBV5-5 and TRBJ2-7, with D perhaps TRBD2 (6 bases). Germline CDR1 SGHKS, CDR2 YYEKEE (reference sequence). V lost 3 bases and J 3 bases, leaving 10 bases between the germline ends. The CDR3 contains 13 residues. As DNA, the CDR3 is TGTGCCAGCAGCTACACTAGCAGCTACGAGCAGTACTTC. Encoded protein: CASSYTSSYEQYF. The variable domain in full, with the rest retrieved from reference TRBV5-5 and TRBJ2-7, is DAGVTQSPTHLIKTRGQQVTLRCSPISGHKSVSWYQQVLGQGPQFIFQYYEKEERGRGNFPDRFSARQFPNYSSELNVNALLLGDSALYLCASSYTSSYEQYFGPGTRLTVT.

The rearrangement uses TRBV27 and TRBJ1-1; possibly TRBD1 for D (6 bases). Germline V gene sequence: CDR1 MNHEY, CDR2 SMNVEV (reference sequence). The CDR3 runs to 13 residues. Trimming stripped 2 bases from V and 4 bases from J, with 8 bases between. This CDR3 reads CASSLIRGTEAFF. The DNA for the CDR3 is TGTGCCAGCAGTTTAATCAGGGGCACTGAAGCTTTCTTT.

The chain uses TRBV10-3 and TRBJ2-1; D unclear. The CDR3 is 11 residues long. The germline gives CDR1 ENHRY, CDR2 SYGVKD. The V gene lost 2 bases and the J gene lost 8 bases, with 4 bases spanning the gap. The CDR3 nucleotides are TGTGCCATCAGTGAGATAGATGAGCAGTTCTTC. It is translated as CAISEIDEQFF.